This entry lists 16 T cell receptor beta chains sequenced from one sample in a study of regulatory T cells in long-lasting Graves disease. Time point indicated: persistent/refractory GD, antithyroid drugs over 5 years with positive TRAb. PBMCs were the source of the RNA used for TCR sequencing. Construction of TCR beta libraries relied on iRepertoire HTBI primers and on Arm-PCR targeting CDR3 regions. TCRdb reprocessed the multiplex PCR reads with MiXCR, giving one entry per CDR3 protein. The table shows about 460,000 distinct CDR3 sequences, with roughly 22% occurring only once. Sequences were derived from peripheral blood mononuclear cells (PBMCs), sampled when the disease was refractory, from a patient treated with antithyroid drugs. The receptors were sampled from a female donor with Graves disease.

This clonotype has just a few counts. The gene calls are TRBV12-3 or TRBV12-4 and TRBJ2-5, with unresolved D. The CDR3 runs to 14 residues. The V end lost 1 base, the J end lost 5 bases, and 11 bases lay between the germline ends. CDR3 DNA sequence: TGTGCCAGCAGTTTAGTTGGTAGCATGGAGACCCAGTACTTC. This gives the protein CASSLVGSMETQYF.

This clonotype was found many times. This sequence joins TRBV27 and TRBJ2-5; 9 bases match TRBD1. Per germline, CDR1 MNHEY and CDR2 SMNVEV (reference sequence). Trimming at V came to 4 bases and at J to 5 bases, leaving 8 bases not matched to a gene. The CDR3 has 15 residues. The CDR3 nucleotides are TGTGCCAGCAGTTCTCCCGGGACAGGGAAGGAGACCCAGTACTTC. This gives the protein CASSSPGTGKETQYF.

This clonotype was seen many times. The chain couples TRBV15 to TRBJ1-2; D gene uncertain. The ends were cut back, 0 bases at V and 4 bases at J, with 12 bases in the middle. Germline CDR1 reads LNHNV; CDR2 reads YYDKDF (reference sequence). This CDR3 contains 15 residues. In DNA, the CDR3 is TGTGCCACCAGCAGAGATCTGGTGGAAAGCTATGGCTACACCTTC. This codes for CATSRDLVESYGYTF. Complete variable domain (other parts from reference TRBV15 and TRBJ1-2): DAMVIQNPRYQVTQFGKPVTLSCSQTLNHNVMYWYQQKSSQAPKLLFHYYDKDFNNEADTPDNFQSRRPNTSFCFLDIRSPGLGDTAMYLCATSRDLVESYGYTFGSGTRLTVV.

This clonotype occurred many times. The genes are TRBV12-3 or TRBV12-4 and TRBJ1-6; D call uncertain. Trimming stripped 6 bases from V and 14 bases from J, with 17 bases between. The CDR3 runs 13 residues. The CDR3 bases are TGTGCCAGCAGCCTAGGCGAAAGGACTTCCCTCCACTTT. It encodes CASSLGERTSLHF.

This clonotype was detected only once. The chain carries TRBV6-1 and TRBJ1-1; 8 nucleotides match TRBD1. J gave up 4 bases and V 5 bases, and 15 bases lay outside the gene matches. There are 17 residues in the CDR3. Germline lookup yields CDR1 MNHNS and CDR2 SASEGT. The CDR3 DNA reads TGTGCCAGCAGTATCAACACAGGGGGGAAAATTTTCACTGAAGCTTTCTTT. This translates into CASSINTGGKIFTEAFF.

The table lists this clonotype with many counts. The V call is TRBV28, the J call TRBJ1-1; D unclear. The CDR3 spans 11 residues. V was pared by 10 bases and J by 12 bases, with 18 bases between. Germline CDR1 MDHEN, CDR2 SYDVKM. CDR3 DNA: TGTGCCACCTTGGTGGGTGGGAAAACTTTCTTT. Encoded protein: CATLVGGKTFF.

This chain uses TRBV9 with TRBJ2-6; TRBD1 is a possible D gene (5 bases). Trimming cost V 4 bases and J 2 bases, with 7 bases left between them. The CDR3 is 14 residues long. Germline CDR1 SGDLS, CDR2 YYNGEE. The CDR3 region has the DNA TGTGCCAGCAGCTCCAGGGCTGGGGCCAACGTCCTGACTTTC. Protein sequence: CASSSRAGANVLTF.

Only a few counts were recorded for this clonotype. V usage is TRBV20-1 and J usage is TRBJ2-3; D possibly corresponds to TRBD2 (6 bases). Trimming stripped 8 bases from V and 0 bases from J, with 15 bases between. Looked up from germline, CDR1 is DFQATT and CDR2 is SNEGSKA (reference sequence). The CDR3 has 14 residues. This CDR3 is CSTSGRESTDTQYF. CDR3 coding DNA: TGCAGTACTTCAGGGCGGGAAAGCACAGATACGCAGTATTTT.

This clonotype was observed a single time. V is TRBV5-1 and J is TRBJ2-5, with D tentatively TRBD2 (5 bases). Trimming cost V 3 bases and J 4 bases, with 16 bases left between them. This CDR3 comprises 15 residues. Germline CDR1 and CDR2: SGHRS and YFSETQ. The CDR3, as DNA: TGCGCCAGCAGCTCGGTAGGGCTAGAGGGAGAGACCCAGTACTTC. Translation gives CASSSVGLEGETQYF.

This clonotype was found many times. The J gene is TRBJ2-5, the V gene TRBV28; 8 bases line up with TRBD2. This CDR3 contains 14 residues. V shed 5 bases, J shed 5 bases, and the junction held 7 bases outside the gene matches. The V gene's germline CDR1 is MDHEN and CDR2 SYDVKM. The DNA for the CDR3 is TGTGCCAGCAGTGCCGGACTAGCTGGGGAGACCCAGTACTTC. It encodes CASSAGLAGETQYF.

This clonotype occurred many times. The rearrangement links TRBV28 to TRBJ1-4, with D unclear. The V end was cut by 3 bases, the J end by 2 bases, with 10 bases between. Looked up from germline, CDR1 is MDHEN and CDR2 is SYDVKM. The length of the CDR3 is 15 residues. The CDR3 is CASSLQETTNEKLFF. The CDR3, as DNA: TGTGCCAGCAGTTTGCAGGAGACGACTAATGAAAAACTGTTTTTT.

The chain couples TRBV19 to TRBJ1-5; the D is unclear. The CDR3 consists of 20 residues. Germline V CDR1 and CDR2: LNHDA, SQIVND (reference sequence). V lost 0 bases and J 0 bases, leaving 21 bases between the germline ends. The CDR3 coding sequence is TGTGCCAGTAGTATAGATCGAGGAGAAGACTGGATCAATAGCAATCAGCCCCAGCATTTT. Its translation: CASSIDRGEDWINSNQPQHF.

Concerning this clonotype: A much larger clone lies one base from this, so it may be a read error. J is TRBJ2-2 and V is TRBV29-1, with TRBD1 matching 9 bases. This CDR3 has 18 amino acids. CDR1 SQVTM and CDR2 ANQGSEA come from the germline V gene. The CDR3 spells CSASGGTGKTANTGELSF. CDR3 in DNA: TGCAGCGCGTCGGGCGGGACAGGGAAGACCGCGAACACCGGGGAGCTGTCTTTT.

This clonotype was counted between two and nine times. This chain connects TRBV6-2 or TRBV6-3 to TRBJ2-1; D remains unclear. Germline-derived CDR1 and CDR2 are MNHEY and SVGEGT. V lost 5 bases and J 5 bases, leaving 7 bases between the germline ends. The CDR3 is made up of 12 amino acids. This chain's CDR3 is CASSPVNNEQFF. In nucleotides, the CDR3 is TGTGCCAGCAGTCCTGTGAACAATGAGCAGTTCTTC.

At least ten counts were recorded for this clonotype. The chain has TRBV6-1 and TRBJ2-5, with D possibly matching TRBD1 (6 bases). Germline V lookup: CDR1 MNHNS, CDR2 SASEGT. V lost 7 bases and J 4 bases, leaving 13 bases between the germline ends. The CDR3 has 13 residues. The chain's CDR3 is CASNPWGRETQYF. CDR3 coding DNA: TGTGCCAGCAACCCTTGGGGGCGAGAGACCCAGTACTTC.

This clonotype has ten or more counts. The chain recombines TRBV6-5 with TRBJ2-7, with 9 bases fitting TRBD1. Trimming at V came to 3 bases and at J to 6 bases, leaving 9 bases not matched to a gene. The CDR3 length is 15 residues. CDR1 and CDR2 from the germline V gene are MNHEY and SVGAGI. CDR3 DNA: TGTGCCAGCAGTTATAAACCGGGACAGGGCCTCGAGCAGTACTTC. Encoded protein: CASSYKPGQGLEQYF.